This record covers a single TCR beta chain. Its antigen remains unknown. The record originates from a study of cytomegalovirus exposure and HLA in healthy donors. Broader study findings: Some public TCRs appeared in many individuals, while most sequences were rare. Later analysis revealed greater clonal expansion in HLA-associated TCR beta chains than in equally common others.

The ends lost 7 bases at V and 6 bases at J; junction bases unmatched: 17. The CDR3 has 16 amino acids. Germline V lookup: CDR1 MNHEY, CDR2 SMNVEV (reference sequence). PCR primers comprised 60 Vbeta and 13 Jbeta primers. Sequencing was performed with immunoSEQ multiplex PCR; in TCRdb, only in-frame clones are kept and a portion is missing. This sample has about 150,000 clones; 80% to 85% occur once, and the top ten carry around 2%. Sequencing was done on a sample of PBMCs. This TCR was recovered from a young man in good health and CMV-seronegative. The V and J genes are TRBV27 and TRBJ1-2, with 7 nucleotides matching TRBD1. CDR3 DNA sequence: TGTGCCAGCACTCGAAGTCCCGGGACAGCGACCCATGGCTACACCTTC. It encodes CASTRSPGTATHGYTF.